This T cell receptor (beta chain) appears in the sequencing data of a study of blood T cell repertoires in COVID-19. There are 13 residues in the CDR3. The germline V gene has CDR1 LNHNV and CDR2 YYDKDF (reference sequence). Trimming took off 7 bases at V and 1 base at J, with 8 bases between the two ends. How the authors handled the data: Estimation of nucleated cell counts was performed using reference gene primer amplification. TCRdb keeps only in-frame clones here, not all; method: immunoSEQ multiplex PCR. V, J and clone size reflect that table, while D and trimming were determined from the DNA. This table has hundreds of thousands of clones, around 87% appearing once. All enrollees were roughly 18 to 90 years old and from roughly 26 US areas. Each participant's cohort was designated according to participant-reported clinical history. Cohort 3 recovered donors had two negative PCRs, clearance, or symptom resolution.

The TCR comes from a man between 18 and 29 years old who had recovered from COVID-19. The chain couples TRBV15 to TRBJ1-5, with a weak D call TRBD1 (6 bases). Source material: PBMCs or T cells enriched from blood (not recorded which). The CDR3 protein is CATTQGSNQPQHF. The CDR3 DNA follows: TGTGCCACCACTCAGGGGAGCAATCAGCCCCAGCATTTT.